This TCR beta chain stems from a study of regulatory T cells in long-lasting Graves disease. At least ten counts were recorded for this clonotype. Its matching antigen is unknown. Time point: newly diagnosed GD, antithyroid drugs for less than 3 months. The TCR library used RNA extracted from PBMCs. Overall study results and limits: The analysis examined peripheral blood only and excluded thyroid tissue.

In building TCR beta libraries, iRepertoire HTBI primers were used together with Arm-PCR of CDR3 regions. One entry per CDR3 protein results from TCRdb running MiXCR on the multiplex PCR reads. The sample holds over 300,000 distinct CDR3 sequences, around 15% seen once. Germline V lookup: CDR1 SQVTM, CDR2 ANQGSEA. The V end lost 7 bases, the J end lost 4 bases, and 13 bases lay between the germline ends. The CDR3 runs 12 residues. The clonotype was recovered from a female donor with Graves disease. This chain joins TRBV29-1 and TRBJ1-2; D ambiguous. Sequenced material: peripheral blood mononuclear cells (PBMCs), taken at new diagnosis, from a patient treated with antithyroid drugs. For the CDR3, the DNA is TGCAGCGCTATCGGACCGTCCTATGGCTACACCTTC. Its protein product is CSAIGPSYGYTF.